The 8 T cell receptor beta chains in this list originate from one sample, sequenced in a study of T cell responses to AZD1222 COVID-19 vaccine. Assay used: immunoSEQ multiplex PCR; TCRdb lists only in-frame clones, some missing. The table includes approximately 220,000 clones, about 92% detected once. The sample consisted of peripheral blood, taken on day 0 of MenACWY control vaccination. Source of these receptors: an adult in good health.

The chain couples TRBV11-2 to TRBJ1-6; D is ambiguous. Germline assignment: CDR1 SGHAT and CDR2 FQNNGV. This CDR3 is 15 amino acids long. The germline V and J ends were trimmed by 3 bases and 7 bases, with 13 bases remaining between them. The CDR3 DNA is TGTGCCAGCAGCTTCCGTCCCGAGAGGAATTCACCCCTCCACTTT. Translation: CASSFRPERNSPLHF.

The chain combines TRBV18 with TRBJ1-1; D not resolved. The CDR3 sequence is 14 residues long. CDR1 is KGHSH and CDR2 is LQKENI in the germline V gene. V was pared by 3 bases and J by 0 bases, with 8 bases between. The chain's CDR3 is CASSPLQLNTEAFF. The CDR3 nucleotides read TGTGCCAGCTCACCGTTACAGTTGAACACTGAAGCTTTCTTT.

The V gene is TRBV5-1, the J gene TRBJ1-2; D may be TRBD1 (6 bases). The CDR3 length is 15 residues. Germline CDR1 SGHRS, CDR2 YFSETQ. V was pared by 0 bases and J by 4 bases, with 13 bases between. CDR3 sequence (DNA): TGCGCCAGCAGCTTGGGGATGAGGGGGGTCTATGGCTACACCTTC. This encodes CASSLGMRGVYGYTF.

The chain combines TRBV6-1 with TRBJ1-2; perhaps TRBD1 as D (6 bases). V lost 0 bases and J 4 bases, leaving 12 bases between the germline ends. Germline lookup yields CDR1 MNHNS and CDR2 SASEGT. The CDR3 loop spans 15 amino acids. CDR3 DNA: TGTGCCAGCAGTGAAGCTTGGGGGCAAGGCTATGGCTACACCTTC. Translating it yields CASSEAWGQGYGYTF.

This clone was counted a single time. The gene calls are TRBV5-4 and TRBJ1-3, with TRBD1 identical over 9 bases. With 4 bases clipped from V and 0 bases from J, the junction kept 2 bases outside the gene matches. The CDR3 is 15 residues long. Germline lookup yields CDR1 SGHNT and CDR2 YYREEE (reference sequence). CDR3 region: CASSEGQGSGNTIYF. In nucleotides, the CDR3 is TGTGCCAGCAGCGAGGGACAGGGCTCTGGAAACACCATATATTTT.

The rearrangement uses TRBV7-9 and TRBJ1-5; D might be TRBD1 (5 bases). The germline V gene has CDR1 SEHNR and CDR2 FQNEAQ (reference sequence). The V and J ends lost 4 bases and 1 base respectively, with 14 bases between them. The CDR3 consists of 16 residues. CDR3 amino acids: CASSSGTGESNQPQHF. Written as DNA, the CDR3 is TGTGCCAGCAGCTCGGGGACGGGTGAAAGCAATCAGCCCCAGCATTTT.

This sequence joins TRBV5-1 and TRBJ2-5; the match to TRBD1 covers 7 bases. Germline loops: CDR1 SGHRS, CDR2 YFSETQ. CDR3 length: 15 amino acids. V lost 0 bases and J lost 2; bases outside the gene matches: 4. The CDR3 loop is CASSLATGLQETQYF. CDR3 coding DNA: TGCGCCAGCAGCTTGGCGACAGGGCTTCAAGAGACCCAGTACTTC.

This chain connects TRBV27 to TRBJ2-1; 8 bases match TRBD2. The junction had 8 bases not matched to a gene; V was cut back by 6 bases and J by 4 bases. This CDR3 contains 15 residues. The germline CDR1 and CDR2 sequences are MNHEY and SMNVEV (reference sequence). DNA of the CDR3: TGTGCCAGCAGGACAACGGGGGGGAATTACAATGAGCAGTTCTTC. Amino acids: CASRTTGGNYNEQFF.